The sequence of this T cell receptor beta chain was determined in a study of T cell changes during pregnancy in multiple sclerosis. The CDR3 has 15 amino acids. The J segment lost 3 bases and the V segment lost 3 bases, leaving 4 bases of the junction unmatched. CDR1 SGHRS and CDR2 YFSETQ come from the germline V gene. Method: immunoSEQ multiplex PCR; TCRdb's copy keeps in-frame clones and lacks some. The profile shows 85,000 to 120,000 clones, under 95% of them singletons. The sample here was peripheral blood, taken before pregnancy. This sequence joins TRBV5-1 and TRBJ1-1, with 11 bases lining up with TRBD1. This clonotype originated in a female donor with multiple sclerosis, enrolled in a pregnancy study. CDR3 protein: CASSWDRGKYTEAFF. CDR3 nucleotide sequence: TGCGCCAGCAGCTGGGACAGGGGGAAGTACACTGAAGCTTTCTTT.